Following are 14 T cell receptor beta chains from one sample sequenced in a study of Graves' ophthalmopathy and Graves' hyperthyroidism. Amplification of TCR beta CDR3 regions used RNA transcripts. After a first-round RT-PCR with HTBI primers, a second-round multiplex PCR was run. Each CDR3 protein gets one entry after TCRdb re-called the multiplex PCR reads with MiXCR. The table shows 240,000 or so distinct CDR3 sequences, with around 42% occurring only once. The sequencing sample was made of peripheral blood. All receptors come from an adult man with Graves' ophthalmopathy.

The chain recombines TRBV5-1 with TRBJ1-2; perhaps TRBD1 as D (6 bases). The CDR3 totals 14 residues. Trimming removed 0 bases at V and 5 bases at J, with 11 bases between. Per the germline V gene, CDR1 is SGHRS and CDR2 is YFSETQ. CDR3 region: CASSLDRVFYGYTF. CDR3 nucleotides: TGCGCCAGCAGCTTGGACAGGGTGTTTTATGGCTACACCTTC.

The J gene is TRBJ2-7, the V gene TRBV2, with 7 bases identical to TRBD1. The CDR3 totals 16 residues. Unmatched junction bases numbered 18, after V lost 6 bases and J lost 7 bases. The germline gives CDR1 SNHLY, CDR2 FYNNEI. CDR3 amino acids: CASRIWTTGFGAEQYF. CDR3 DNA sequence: TGTGCCAGCAGGATCTGGACGACAGGGTTCGGGGCTGAGCAGTACTTC.

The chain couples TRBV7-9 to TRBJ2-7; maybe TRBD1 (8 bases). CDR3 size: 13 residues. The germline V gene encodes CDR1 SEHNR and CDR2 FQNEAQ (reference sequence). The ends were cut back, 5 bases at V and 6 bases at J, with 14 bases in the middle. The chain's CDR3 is CASSPQGGLEQYF. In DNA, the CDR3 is TGTGCCAGCAGCCCACAGGGGGGGCTCGAGCAGTACTTC.

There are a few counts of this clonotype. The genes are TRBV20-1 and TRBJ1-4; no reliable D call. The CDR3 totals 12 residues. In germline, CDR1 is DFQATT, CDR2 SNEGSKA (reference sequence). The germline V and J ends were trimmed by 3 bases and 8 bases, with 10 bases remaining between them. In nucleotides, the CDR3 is TGCAGTGCTAGGACCGCAAAAGAAAAACTGTTTTTT. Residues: CSARTAKEKLFF.

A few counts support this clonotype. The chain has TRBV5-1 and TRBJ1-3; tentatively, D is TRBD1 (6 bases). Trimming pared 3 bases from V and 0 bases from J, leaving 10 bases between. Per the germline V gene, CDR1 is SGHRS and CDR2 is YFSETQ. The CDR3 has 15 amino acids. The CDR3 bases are TGCGCCAGCAGCTCCCAGGGGAGCTCTGGAAACACCATATATTTT. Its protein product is CASSSQGSSGNTIYF. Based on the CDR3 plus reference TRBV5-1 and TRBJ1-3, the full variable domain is KAGVTQTPRYLIKTRGQQVTLSCSPISGHRSVSWYQQTPGQGLQFLFEYFSETQRNKGNFPGRFSGRQFSNSRSEMNVSTLELGDSALYLCASSSQGSSGNTIYFGEGSWLTVV.

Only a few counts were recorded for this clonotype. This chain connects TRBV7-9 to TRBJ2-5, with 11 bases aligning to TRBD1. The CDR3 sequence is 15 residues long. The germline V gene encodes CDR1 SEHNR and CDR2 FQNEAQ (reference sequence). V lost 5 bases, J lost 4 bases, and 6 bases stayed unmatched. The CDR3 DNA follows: TGTGCCAGCAGCCCAGGCGGGACAGGGGGAGAGACCCAGTACTTC. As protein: CASSPGGTGGETQYF.

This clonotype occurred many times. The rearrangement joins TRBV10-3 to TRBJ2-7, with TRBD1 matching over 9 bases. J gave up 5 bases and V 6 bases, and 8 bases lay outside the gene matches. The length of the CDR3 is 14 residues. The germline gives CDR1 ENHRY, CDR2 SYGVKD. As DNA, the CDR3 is TGTGCCATCAGCGAAGGGACAGGGCGACACGAGCAGTACTTC. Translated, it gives CAISEGTGRHEQYF.

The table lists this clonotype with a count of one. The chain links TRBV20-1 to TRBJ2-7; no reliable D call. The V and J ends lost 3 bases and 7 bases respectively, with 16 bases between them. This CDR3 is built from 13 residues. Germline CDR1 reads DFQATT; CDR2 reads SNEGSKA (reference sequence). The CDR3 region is CSARWVRTDEQYF. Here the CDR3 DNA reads TGCAGTGCTAGGTGGGTCAGGACCGATGAGCAGTACTTC.

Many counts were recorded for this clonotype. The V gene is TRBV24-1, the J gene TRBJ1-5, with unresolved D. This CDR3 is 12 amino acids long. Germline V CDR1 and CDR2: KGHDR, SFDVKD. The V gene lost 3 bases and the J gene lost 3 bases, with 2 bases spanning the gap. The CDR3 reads CATSDANQPQHF. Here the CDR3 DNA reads TGTGCCACCAGTGATGCCAATCAGCCCCAGCATTTT.

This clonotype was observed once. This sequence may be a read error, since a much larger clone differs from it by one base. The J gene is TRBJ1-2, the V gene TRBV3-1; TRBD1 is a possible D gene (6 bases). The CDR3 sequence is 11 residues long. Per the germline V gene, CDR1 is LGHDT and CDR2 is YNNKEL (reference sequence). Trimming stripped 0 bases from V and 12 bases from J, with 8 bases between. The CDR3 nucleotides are TGTGCCAGCAGCCAAGACAGGGGCCACACCTTC. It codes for CASSQDRGHTF.

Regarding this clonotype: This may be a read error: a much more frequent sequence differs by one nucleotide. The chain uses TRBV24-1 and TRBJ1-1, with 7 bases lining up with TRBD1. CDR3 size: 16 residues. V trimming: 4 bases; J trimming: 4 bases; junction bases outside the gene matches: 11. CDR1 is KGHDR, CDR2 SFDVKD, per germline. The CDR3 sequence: CATSDHPVRGSTEAFF. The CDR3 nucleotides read TGTGCCACCAGTGACCACCCGGTCAGGGGGAGCACTGAAGCTTTCTTT.

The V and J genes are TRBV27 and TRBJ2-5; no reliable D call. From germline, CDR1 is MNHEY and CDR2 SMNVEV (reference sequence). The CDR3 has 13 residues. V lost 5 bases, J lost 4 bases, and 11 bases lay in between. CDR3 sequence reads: CASSLRRLETQYF. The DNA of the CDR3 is TGTGCCAGCAGTCTTCGACGGTTAGAGACCCAGTACTTC.

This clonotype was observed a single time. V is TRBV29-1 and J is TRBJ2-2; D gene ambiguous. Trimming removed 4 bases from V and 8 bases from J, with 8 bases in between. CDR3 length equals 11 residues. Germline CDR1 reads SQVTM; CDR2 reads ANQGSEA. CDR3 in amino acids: CSVGSKGELFF. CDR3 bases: TGCAGCGTTGGGAGCAAAGGGGAGCTGTTTTTT.

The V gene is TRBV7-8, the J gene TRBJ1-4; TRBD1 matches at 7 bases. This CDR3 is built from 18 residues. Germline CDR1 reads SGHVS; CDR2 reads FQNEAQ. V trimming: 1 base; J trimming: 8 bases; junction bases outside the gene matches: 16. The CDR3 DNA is TGTGCCAGCAGCTTAGGGAAGGGGGCCCTTGGGCTCTCGGAAAAACTGTTTTTT. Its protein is CASSLGKGALGLSEKLFF.